The present TCR beta chain was sequenced within a study of T cells in Graves' hyperthyroidism and ophthalmopathy. Study results and limitations: Ophthalmopathy was model-predicted a median approximately 6.4 months pre-onset.

It was RNA transcripts that yielded the amplified TCR beta CDR3 regions. HTBI primers were employed in a first-round RT-PCR of the TCR CDR3. TCRdb recomputed calls from the multiplex PCR reads with MiXCR, one row per CDR3 protein. The sample has approximately 210,000 distinct CDR3 sequences, roughly 17% seen once. This clonotype was detected ten times or more. Its matching antigen is unknown. Trimming removed 0 bases from V and 5 bases from J, with 17 bases in between. Germline V gives CDR1 SGHRS, CDR2 YFSETQ. The CDR3 contains 16 residues. This receptor was obtained from a man aged 45-65 years with Graves' hyperthyroidism. The V and J genes are TRBV5-1 and TRBJ1-2; no reliable D call. Sequencing input: blood. As DNA, the CDR3 is TGCGCCAGCAGCTTGGATATTTACCGACGCGGATATGGCTACACCTTC. As protein: CASSLDIYRRGYGYTF.